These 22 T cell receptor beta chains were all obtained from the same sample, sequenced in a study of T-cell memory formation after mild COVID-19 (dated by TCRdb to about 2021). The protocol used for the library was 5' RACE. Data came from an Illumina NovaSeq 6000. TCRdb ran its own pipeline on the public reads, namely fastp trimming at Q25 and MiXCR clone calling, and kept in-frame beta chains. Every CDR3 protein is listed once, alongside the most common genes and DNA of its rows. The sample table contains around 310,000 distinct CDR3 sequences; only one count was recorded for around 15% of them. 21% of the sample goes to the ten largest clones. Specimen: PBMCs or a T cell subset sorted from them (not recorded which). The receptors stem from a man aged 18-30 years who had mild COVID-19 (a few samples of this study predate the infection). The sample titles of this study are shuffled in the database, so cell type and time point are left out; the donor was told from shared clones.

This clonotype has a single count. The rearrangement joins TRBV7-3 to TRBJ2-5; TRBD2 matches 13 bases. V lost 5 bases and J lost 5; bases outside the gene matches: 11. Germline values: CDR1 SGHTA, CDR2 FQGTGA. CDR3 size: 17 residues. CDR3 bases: TGTGCCAGCAGCGATCGGACTAGCGGGGGCGGATTGGAGACCCAGTACTTC. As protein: CASSDRTSGGGLETQYF.

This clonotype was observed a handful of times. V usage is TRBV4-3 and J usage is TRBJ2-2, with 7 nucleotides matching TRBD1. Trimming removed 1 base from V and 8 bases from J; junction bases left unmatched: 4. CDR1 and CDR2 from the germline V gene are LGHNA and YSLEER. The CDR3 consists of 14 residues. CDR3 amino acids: CASSQASDRGELFF. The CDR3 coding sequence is TGCGCCAGCAGCCAAGCCTCGGACAGGGGGGAGCTGTTTTTT.

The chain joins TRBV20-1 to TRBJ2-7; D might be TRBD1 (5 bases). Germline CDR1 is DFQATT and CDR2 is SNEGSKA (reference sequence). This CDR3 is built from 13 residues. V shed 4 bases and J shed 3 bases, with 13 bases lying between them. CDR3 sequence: CSAKRDRNYEQYF. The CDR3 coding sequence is TGCAGTGCTAAACGAGACAGAAACTACGAGCAGTACTTC.

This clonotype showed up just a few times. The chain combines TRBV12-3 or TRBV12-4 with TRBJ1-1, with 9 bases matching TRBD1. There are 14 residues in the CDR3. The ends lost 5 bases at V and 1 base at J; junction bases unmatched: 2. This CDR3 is CASSVGQGNTEAFF. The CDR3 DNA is TGTGCCAGCAGTGTGGGACAGGGGAACACTGAAGCTTTCTTT.

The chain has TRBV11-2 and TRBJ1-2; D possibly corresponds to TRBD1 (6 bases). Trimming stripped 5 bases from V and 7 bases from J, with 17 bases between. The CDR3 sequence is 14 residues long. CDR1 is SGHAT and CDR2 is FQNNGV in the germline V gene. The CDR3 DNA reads TGTGCCAGCAGCCCTACACAAGCAGGGGTTGGCTACACCTTC. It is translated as CASSPTQAGVGYTF.

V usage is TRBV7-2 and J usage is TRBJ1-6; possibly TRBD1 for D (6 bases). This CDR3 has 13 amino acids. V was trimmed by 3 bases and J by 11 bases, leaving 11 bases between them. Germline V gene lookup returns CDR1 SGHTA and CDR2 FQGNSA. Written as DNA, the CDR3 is TGTGCCAGCAGCTTCGACAGGCGTCCACCCCTCCACTTT. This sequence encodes CASSFDRRPPLHF.

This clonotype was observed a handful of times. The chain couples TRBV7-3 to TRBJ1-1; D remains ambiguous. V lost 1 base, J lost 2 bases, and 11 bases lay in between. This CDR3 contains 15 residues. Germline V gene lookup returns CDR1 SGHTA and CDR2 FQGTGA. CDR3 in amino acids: CASSLMSGDNTEAFF. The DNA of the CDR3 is TGTGCCAGCAGCTTAATGTCAGGCGATAACACTGAAGCTTTCTTT.

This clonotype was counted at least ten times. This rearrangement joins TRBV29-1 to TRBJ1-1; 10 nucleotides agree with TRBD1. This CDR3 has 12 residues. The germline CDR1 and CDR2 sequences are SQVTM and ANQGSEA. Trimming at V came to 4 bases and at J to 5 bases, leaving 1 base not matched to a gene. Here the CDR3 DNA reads TGCAGCGTTGGGACAGGGGGGACTGAAGCTTTCTTT. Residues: CSVGTGGTEAFF.

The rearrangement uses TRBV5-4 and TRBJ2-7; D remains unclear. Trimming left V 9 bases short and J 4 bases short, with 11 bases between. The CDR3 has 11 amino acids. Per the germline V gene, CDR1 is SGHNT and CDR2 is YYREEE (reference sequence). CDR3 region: CATPVVYEQYV. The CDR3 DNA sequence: TGTGCCACCCCAGTTGTGTACGAGCAGTACGTC.

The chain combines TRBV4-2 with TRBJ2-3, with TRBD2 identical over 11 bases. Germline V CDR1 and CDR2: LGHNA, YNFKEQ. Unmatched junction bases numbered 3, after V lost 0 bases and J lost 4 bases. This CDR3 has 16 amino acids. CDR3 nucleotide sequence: TGTGCCAGCAGCCAAGATGATAGCGGGGGGGCAGATACGCAGTATTTT. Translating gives CASSQDDSGGADTQYF.

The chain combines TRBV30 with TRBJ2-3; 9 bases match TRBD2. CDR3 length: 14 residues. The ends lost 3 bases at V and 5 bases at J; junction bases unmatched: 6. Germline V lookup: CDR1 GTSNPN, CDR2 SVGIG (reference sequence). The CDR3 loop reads CAWSVSGGGDTQYF. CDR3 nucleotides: TGTGCCTGGAGCGTTAGCGGGGGTGGAGATACGCAGTATTTT.

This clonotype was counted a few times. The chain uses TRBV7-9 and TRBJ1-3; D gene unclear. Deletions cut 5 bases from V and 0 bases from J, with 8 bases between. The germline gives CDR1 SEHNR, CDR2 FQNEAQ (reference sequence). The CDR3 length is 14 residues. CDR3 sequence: CASSGSNSGNTIYF. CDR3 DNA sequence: TGTGCCAGCAGCGGTAGTAACTCTGGAAACACCATATATTTT.

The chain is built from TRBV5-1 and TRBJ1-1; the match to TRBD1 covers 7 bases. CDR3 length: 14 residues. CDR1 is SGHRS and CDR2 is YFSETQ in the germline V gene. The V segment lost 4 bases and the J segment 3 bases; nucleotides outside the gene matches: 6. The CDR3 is CASSPEGAYTEAFF. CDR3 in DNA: TGCGCCAGCAGCCCCGAGGGGGCGTACACTGAAGCTTTCTTT.

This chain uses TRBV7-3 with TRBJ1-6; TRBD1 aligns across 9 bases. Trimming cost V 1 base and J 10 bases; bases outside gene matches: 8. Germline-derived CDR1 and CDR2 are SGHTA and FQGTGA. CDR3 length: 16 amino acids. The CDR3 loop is CASSLNPGTGKSPLHF. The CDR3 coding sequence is TGTGCCAGCAGCTTAAACCCCGGGACAGGGAAATCACCCCTCCACTTT.

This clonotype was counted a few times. CDR3 residues: CASSPRTSGEIADTQYF. CDR3 DNA sequence: TGTGCCAGCAGCCCGCGGACTAGCGGGGAAATCGCAGATACGCAGTATTTT. This chain joins TRBV7-8 and TRBJ2-3, with 12 bases fitting TRBD2. From germline, CDR1 is SGHVS and CDR2 FQNEAQ. This CDR3 spans 17 amino acids. Losses at the gene ends were 5 bases for V and 4 bases for J; bases not matched to a gene: 10.

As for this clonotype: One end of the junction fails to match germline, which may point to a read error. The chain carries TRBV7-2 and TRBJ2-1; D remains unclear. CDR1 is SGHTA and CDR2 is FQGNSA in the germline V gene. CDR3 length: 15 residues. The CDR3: CASSRRGGSNNEQFF. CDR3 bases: TGTGCCAGCAGCCGCCGCGGTGGCTCCAACAATGAGCAGTTCTTC.

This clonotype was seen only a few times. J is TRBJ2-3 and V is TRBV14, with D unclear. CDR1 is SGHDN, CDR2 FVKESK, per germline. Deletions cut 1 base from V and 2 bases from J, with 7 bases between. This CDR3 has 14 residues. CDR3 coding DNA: TGTGCCAGCAGCCAAGCCAGATACACAGATACGCAGTATTTT. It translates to CASSQARYTDTQYF.

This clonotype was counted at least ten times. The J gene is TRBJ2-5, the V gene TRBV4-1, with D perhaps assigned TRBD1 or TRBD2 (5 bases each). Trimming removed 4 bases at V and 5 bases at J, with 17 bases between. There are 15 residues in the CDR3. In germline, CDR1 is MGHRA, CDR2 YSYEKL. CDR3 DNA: TGCGCCAGCAGCCCCTGGCTCAGGGCGGGCGAGACCCAGTACTTC. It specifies CASSPWLRAGETQYF.

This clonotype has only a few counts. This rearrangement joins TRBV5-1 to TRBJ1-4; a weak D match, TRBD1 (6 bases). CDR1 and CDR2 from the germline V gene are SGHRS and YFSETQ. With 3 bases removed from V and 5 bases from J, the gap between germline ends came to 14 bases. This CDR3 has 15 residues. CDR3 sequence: CASSSGRRGNEKLFF. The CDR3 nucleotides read TGCGCCAGCAGCTCCGGACGGAGGGGGAATGAAAAACTGTTTTTT.

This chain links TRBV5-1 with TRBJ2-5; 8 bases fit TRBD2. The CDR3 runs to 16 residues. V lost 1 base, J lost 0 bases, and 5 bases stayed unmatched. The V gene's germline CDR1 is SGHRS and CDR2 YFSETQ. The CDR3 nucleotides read TGCGCCAGCAGCTTGAGGATAGCGGGGAACCAAGAGACCCAGTACTTC. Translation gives CASSLRIAGNQETQYF.

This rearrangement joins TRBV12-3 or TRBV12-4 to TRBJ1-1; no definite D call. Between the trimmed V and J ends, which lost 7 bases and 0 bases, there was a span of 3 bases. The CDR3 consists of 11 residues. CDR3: CASKLNTEAFF. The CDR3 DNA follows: TGTGCCAGCAAACTGAACACTGAAGCTTTCTTT.

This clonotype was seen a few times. CDR3 DNA: TGTGCCACCAGTGTCGAGCGGGGCCCCTCTGATACGCAGTATTTT. Translating it yields CATSVERGPSDTQYF. The chain recombines TRBV24-1 with TRBJ2-3; 7 nucleotides agree with TRBD2. The CDR3 length is 15 residues. In germline, CDR1 is KGHDR, CDR2 SFDVKD. The V and J ends lost 5 bases and 6 bases, in that order; junction bases with no gene match: 10.